Listed below are T cell receptor beta chains from one sample, sequenced in a study of shared clonotypes between healthy human individuals. Generated by immunoSEQ multiplex PCR, the TCRdb table keeps only in-frame clones and is missing some. The sample holds some 2,000,000 clones, almost 96% seen once. Input material: naive CD4+ T cells sorted from blood. The origin of the receptors is a man aged 18 to 29 in good health. CDR3s include the opening cysteine and the closing phenylalanine or tryptophan. A D gene is named only where the DNA matches it firmly. Not every row has a clone size; where given, it reads once, few, many or a size class.

V gene	clone size	J gene	D gene	CDR3 DNA	CDR3 protein
TRBV11-2	NA	TRBJ2-7	TRBD1	TGTGCCAGCAGCTCGTACAGGGGGACCCGCGCCTACGAGCAGTACTTC	CASSSYRGTRAYEQYF
TRBV18	NA	TRBJ2-7	TRBD2	TGTGCCAGCTCACCACCGAGATACTCGGGAGGGCCGGTCGAGCAGTACTTC	CASSPPRYSGGPVEQYF
TRBV9	NA	TRBJ2-2	NA	TGTGCCAGCAGCGTAGAGTTCGGGGAGCTGTTTTTT	CASSVEFGELFF
TRBV5-1	once	TRBJ1-1	TRBD1	TGCGCCAGCAGCTCAACCGGACAGGGGAACACTGAAGCTTTCTTT	CASSSTGQGNTEAFF
TRBV19	NA	TRBJ2-3	NA	TGTGCCAGTAGTTCCTGGGCCCAAGGCACAGATACGCAGTATTTT	CASSSWAQGTDTQYF
TRBV19	NA	TRBJ2-3	NA	TGTGCCAGTTCCCAATATGCGGCCTTCACAGATACGCAGTATTTT	CASSQYAAFTDTQYF
TRBV6-6	NA	TRBJ2-2	NA	TGTGCCAGCAGTACCCAAACGTCTCGCCTTACCGGGGAGCTGTTTTTT	CASSTQTSRLTGELFF
TRBV6-5	few	TRBJ2-1	TRBD2	TGTGCCAGCAGTAGGACTAGCGGGACCTACAATGAGCAGTTCTTC	CASSRTSGTYNEQFF
TRBV7-2	once	TRBJ2-7	NA	TGTGCCAGCAGCTTAGGTCCAGGCCCCTACGAGCAGTACTTC	CASSLGPGPYEQYF
TRBV21-1	NA	TRBJ2-7	NA	TGTGCCAGCAGCAAAACCCGGAGCTCCTACGAGCAGTACTTC	CASSKTRSSYEQYF
TRBV7-3	NA	TRBJ2-2	NA	TGTGCCAGCAGCCCACGGACAGCCGGGGAGCTGTTTTTT	CASSPRTAGELFF
TRBV7-8	NA	TRBJ2-7	TRBD2	TGTGCCAGCAGCTTAGTCCCAGCGGGAGTGTCTGGCGAGCAGTACTTC	CASSLVPAGVSGEQYF
TRBV19	NA	TRBJ2-7	TRBD1	TGTGCCAGTAGTCAAACAGGGGGCGCGAGGACCGAGCAGTACTTC	CASSQTGGARTEQYF
TRBV4-1	NA	TRBJ2-2	TRBD1	TGCGCCAGCAGCCCGACAGGGGGCATCGGGGAGCTGTTTTTT	CASSPTGGIGELFF
TRBV11-3	NA	TRBJ2-7	TRBD1	TGTGCCAGCAGCCAGGGACAGGGAAGAGGCGAGCAGTACTTC	CASSQGQGRGEQYF
TRBV19	NA	TRBJ2-5	TRBD2	TGTGCCAGTAGTAGCAGCGGGGGGGCCAAGGGAGAGACCCAGTACTTC	CASSSSGGAKGETQYF